These 24 T cell receptor beta chains originate from one sample sequenced in a study of T-cell reconstitution after alpha-beta-depleted transplantation in children. Unique molecular identifiers featured in how the TCRbeta library was prepared. TCRdb re-called the PCR reads with MiXCR, one entry per CDR3 protein. The sample has about 830,000 distinct CDR3 sequences, roughly 15% seen once. The starting material was PBMCs, mostly from graft donor cells, obtained 360 days after TCRalphabeta/CD19-depleted stem cell transplant. The source of these receptors is a male patient aged 5 to 17 who had a stem cell transplant for acute lymphoblastic leukemia, so the T cells may come from the graft donor.

The chain joins TRBV19 to TRBJ1-1, with 7 bases that match TRBD1. The CDR3 extends over 14 amino acids. The V segment lost 7 bases and the J segment 1 base; nucleotides outside the gene matches: 6. Per germline, CDR1 LNHDA and CDR2 SQIVND (reference sequence). CDR3 DNA: TGTGCCAGTACCTCCGGGACAGCGAACACTGAAGCTTTCTTT. It codes for CASTSGTANTEAFF. The full variable domain, its missing parts supplied by reference TRBV19 and TRBJ1-1, is DGGITQSPKYLFRKEGQNVTLSCEQNLNHDAMYWYRQDPGQGLRLIYYSQIVNDFQKGDIAEGYSVSREKKESFPLTVTSAQKNPTAFYLCASTSGTANTEAFFGQGTRLTVV.

The chain is built from TRBV7-9 and TRBJ2-3, with D perhaps matching TRBD1 (5 bases). Germline CDR1 is SEHNR and CDR2 is FQNEAQ (reference sequence). The length of the CDR3 is 16 residues. V lost 3 bases to trimming and J lost 4 bases, with 17 bases between them. The DNA for the CDR3 is TGTGCCAGCAGCTTTACGATAGGGTTGGGGCCAGATACGCAGTATTTT. It codes for CASSFTIGLGPDTQYF. The whole variable domain, remainder taken from reference TRBV7-9 and TRBJ2-3, is DTGVSQNPRHKITKRGQNVTFRCDPISEHNRLYWYRQTLGQGPEFLTYFQNEAQLEKSRLLSDRFSAERPKGSFSTLEIQRTEQGDSAMYLCASSFTIGLGPDTQYFGPGTRLTVL.

The chain combines TRBV14 with TRBJ2-5, with D unresolved. Trimming took off 0 bases at V and 5 bases at J, with 13 bases between the two ends. The CDR3 is made up of 15 amino acids. Germline V lookup: CDR1 SGHDN, CDR2 FVKESK. CDR3 sequence reads: CASSQDRLVHETQYF. As DNA, the CDR3 is TGTGCCAGCAGCCAAGATCGGCTAGTCCACGAGACCCAGTACTTC.

This clonotype appeared a few times. The rearrangement joins TRBV2 to TRBJ2-7; 9 bases line up with TRBD2. With 4 bases clipped from V and 1 base from J, the junction kept 11 bases outside the gene matches. The length of the CDR3 is 17 residues. CDR1 and CDR2 (germline): SNHLY, FYNNEI. CDR3 nucleotide sequence: TGTGCCAGCAGTGGAGAGACTAGCGGACTCATTTCCTACGAGCAGTACTTC. Translation: CASSGETSGLISYEQYF.

The V call is TRBV3-1, the J call TRBJ2-7, with TRBD2 identical over 7 bases. CDR3 length: 15 amino acids. V was clipped by 0 bases and J by 2 bases; unmatched bases: 4. Germline CDR1 LGHDT, CDR2 YNNKEL (reference sequence). CDR3: CASSQDRSGAYEQYF. Here the CDR3 DNA reads TGTGCCAGCAGCCAAGATCGGAGCGGGGCCTACGAGCAGTACTTC.

This clonotype was detected ten times or more. The rearrangement uses TRBV18 and TRBJ1-1; no definite D call. The CDR3 sequence is 13 residues long. Germline V gene data show CDR1 as KGHSH and CDR2 as LQKENI. V shed 8 bases and J shed 2 bases, with 12 bases lying between them. CDR3 nucleotide sequence: TGTGCCAGCAGCCCTCTTGAAAACACTGAAGCTTTCTTT. This translates into CASSPLENTEAFF.

This chain connects TRBV18 to TRBJ1-5; a weak D match, TRBD1 (5 bases). Germline CDR1 and CDR2: KGHSH and LQKENI. Deletions cut 2 bases from V and 3 bases from J, with 8 bases between. This CDR3 is 14 amino acids long. The CDR3 sequence: CASSPYGANQPQHF. In DNA form, the CDR3 reads TGTGCCAGCTCACCATACGGGGCCAATCAGCCCCAGCATTTT.

The rearrangement links TRBV6-1 to TRBJ2-3, with TRBD2 as a possible D gene (7 bases). The CDR3 has 16 residues. Germline loops: CDR1 MNHNS, CDR2 SASEGT. Trimming removed 3 bases at V and 1 base at J, with 14 bases between. The CDR3 region is CASSEQPGGGTDTQYF. CDR3 sequence (DNA): TGTGCCAGCAGTGAGCAGCCGGGGGGCGGCACAGATACGCAGTATTTT.

J is TRBJ2-2 and V is TRBV20-1, with D possibly matching TRBD2 (5 bases). Germline assignment: CDR1 DFQATT and CDR2 SNEGSKA (reference sequence). Trimming stripped 5 bases from V and 7 bases from J, with 11 bases between. There are 12 residues in the CDR3. The CDR3 here is CSAHRGYGELFF. The DNA for the CDR3 is TGCAGTGCTCACCGGGGTTACGGGGAGCTGTTTTTT.

The chain recombines TRBV4-1 with TRBJ2-3; 13 nucleotides align to TRBD2. Germline CDR1 MGHRA, CDR2 YSYEKL. V was clipped by 3 bases and J by 2 bases; unmatched bases: 5. This CDR3 spans 17 amino acids. CDR3 DNA sequence: TGCGCCAGCAGCCAGGGACTAGCGGGAATACTCACAGATACGCAGTATTTT. It encodes CASSQGLAGILTDTQYF.

This clonotype occurred many times. This rearrangement joins TRBV20-1 to TRBJ2-1, with TRBD2 matching 9 bases. The CDR3 runs 16 residues. In germline, CDR1 is DFQATT, CDR2 SNEGSKA (reference sequence). Trimming took 0 bases from V and 2 from J; bases not matched to a gene: 5. This chain's CDR3 is CSARDRREGAYNEQFF. The CDR3 DNA reads TGCAGTGCTAGAGATAGGCGGGAGGGGGCCTACAATGAGCAGTTCTTC.

The V and J genes are TRBV5-1 and TRBJ2-2, with a possible D match to TRBD2 (5 bases). CDR3 size: 16 residues. Germline V lookup: CDR1 SGHRS, CDR2 YFSETQ. V dropped 4 bases and J dropped 5 bases, with 18 bases sitting between them. This chain's CDR3 is CASSPIPPAGTGELFF. The DNA for the CDR3 is TGCGCCAGCAGCCCCATCCCCCCCGCGGGTACCGGGGAGCTGTTTTTT.

This chain uses TRBV20-1 with TRBJ2-2; D is undetermined. Germline CDR1 DFQATT, CDR2 SNEGSKA (reference sequence). The ends were cut back, 3 bases at V and 1 base at J, with 9 bases in the middle. This CDR3 is 14 amino acids long. Here the CDR3 reads CSASGIRNTGELFF. Here the CDR3 DNA reads TGCAGTGCTAGTGGTATCAGGAACACCGGGGAGCTGTTTTTT.

CDR3 protein: CASSPNGLVRNEQFF. In nucleotides, the CDR3 is TGTGCCAGCAGCCCCAACGGACTAGTTAGGAATGAGCAGTTCTTC. The chain joins TRBV6-2 or TRBV6-3 to TRBJ2-1; 7 bases fit TRBD2. V dropped 6 bases and J dropped 7; count of bases not matched to a gene: 12. Germline-derived CDR1 and CDR2 are MNHEY and SVGEGT. CDR3 length equals 15 residues.

V and J are TRBV29-1 and TRBJ2-3, with 7 bases lining up with TRBD2. The CDR3 totals 15 residues. From germline, CDR1 is SQVTM and CDR2 ANQGSEA. Trimming cost V 2 bases and J 6 bases; bases outside gene matches: 11. CDR3 protein: CSVERLADSGDTQYF. CDR3 nucleotide sequence: TGCAGCGTTGAACGCCTAGCGGACTCAGGGGATACGCAGTATTTT.

V usage is TRBV29-1 and J usage is TRBJ2-3, with 8 bases identical to TRBD1. The CDR3 is 16 residues long. Germline V CDR1 and CDR2: SQVTM, ANQGSEA. J was trimmed by 3 bases and V by 0 bases; bases with no gene match: 8. The chain's CDR3 is CSVEDPPGGETDTQYF. The CDR3 DNA reads TGCAGCGTTGAAGATCCCCCAGGGGGCGAAACAGATACGCAGTATTTT.

As regards this clonotype: A much larger clone lies a single base off, so this may be a read error. The chain recombines TRBV20-1 with TRBJ2-1, with TRBD2 matching 10 bases. CDR3 length: 13 residues. V lost 5 bases and J lost 9; bases outside the gene matches: 7. Germline V gene lookup returns CDR1 DFQATT and CDR2 SNEGSKA (reference sequence). For the CDR3, the DNA is TGCAGTGCTCCAAGCGGGAGGGAAATTGAGCAGTTCTTC. Protein: CSAPSGREIEQFF.

In this sample, this clonotype turned up many times. The V call is TRBV7-6, the J call TRBJ2-1; no reliable D call. Germline V gene sequence: CDR1 SGHVS, CDR2 FNYEAQ. This CDR3 contains 12 residues. Trimming removed 5 bases from V and 5 bases from J, with 7 bases in between. The CDR3 sequence: CASSVPDNEQFF. CDR3 in DNA: TGTGCCAGCAGCGTGCCCGACAATGAGCAGTTCTTC. Complete variable domain (other parts from reference TRBV7-6 and TRBJ2-1): GAGVSQSPRYKVTKRGQDVALRCDPISGHVSLYWYRQALGQGPEFLTYFNYEAQQDKSGLPNDRFSAERPEGSISTLTIQRTEQRDSAMYRCASSVPDNEQFFGPGTRLTVL.

V gene TRBV5-1 combines with J gene TRBJ2-1; D unclear. CDR1 and CDR2 from the germline V gene are SGHRS and YFSETQ. The CDR3 extends over 16 amino acids. The V and J ends lost 1 base and 2 bases respectively, with 13 bases between them. The DNA for the CDR3 is TGCGCCAGCAGCTTGCGAGGAAATCCCACCTACAATGAGCAGTTCTTC. This translates into CASSLRGNPTYNEQFF.

This clonotype turned up a few times. This chain uses TRBV7-7 with TRBJ1-6; no reliable D call. The length of the CDR3 is 10 residues. In germline, CDR1 is SSHAT, CDR2 FNYEAQ (reference sequence). The V and J ends lost 11 bases and 6 bases respectively, with 5 bases between them. This chain's CDR3 is CAGRNSPLHF. The CDR3 region has the DNA TGTGCCGGGCGTAATTCACCCCTCCACTTT.

The gene calls are TRBV2 and TRBJ1-5; D is undetermined. The germline gives CDR1 SNHLY, CDR2 FYNNEI. V lost 8 bases to trimming and J lost 4 bases, with 21 bases between them. The CDR3 totals 16 residues. CDR3 nucleotides: TGTGCCAGCGAGTGGTCCCTATTCCGGCGGAATCAGCCCCAGCATTTT. Amino acid sequence: CASEWSLFRRNQPQHF. The entire variable domain, with the rest obtained from reference TRBV2 and TRBJ1-5, is as follows: EPEVTQTPSHQVTQMGQEVILRCVPISNHLYFYWYRQILGQKVEFLVSFYNNEISEKSEIFDDQFSVERPDGSNFTLKIRSTKLEDSAMYFCASEWSLFRRNQPQHFGDGTRLSIL.

As concerns this clonotype: The junction departs from the called germline gene at one end, perhaps through a read error. The rearrangement links TRBV11-2 to TRBJ2-7, with D unresolved. The germline CDR1 and CDR2 sequences are SGHAT and FQNNGV. The CDR3 consists of 13 residues. In nucleotides, the CDR3 is TGTGCCAGCACCTTAAGACATAACTACGAGCAGTACTTC. This translates into CASTLRHNYEQYF.

This chain connects TRBV11-2 to TRBJ2-7; D is unresolved. The germline CDR1 and CDR2 sequences are SGHAT and FQNNGV. V shed 2 bases and J shed 0 bases, with 14 bases lying between them. This CDR3 comprises 16 residues. CDR3 in DNA: TGTGCCAGCAGCTTACGGTCAGACTGGACCTCCTACGAGCAGTACTTC. As protein: CASSLRSDWTSYEQYF.

This clonotype was counted ten times or more. The gene calls are TRBV6-5 and TRBJ2-5; D possibly uses TRBD1 or TRBD2 (5 bases each). Trimming pared 2 bases from V and 5 bases from J, leaving 18 bases between. The germline CDR1 and CDR2 sequences are MNHEY and SVGAGI. CDR3 length: 16 amino acids. DNA for the CDR3: TGTGCCAGCAGTTACGGAGGAGGCAGGGTCTTGGAGACCCAGTACTTC. It translates to CASSYGGGRVLETQYF.